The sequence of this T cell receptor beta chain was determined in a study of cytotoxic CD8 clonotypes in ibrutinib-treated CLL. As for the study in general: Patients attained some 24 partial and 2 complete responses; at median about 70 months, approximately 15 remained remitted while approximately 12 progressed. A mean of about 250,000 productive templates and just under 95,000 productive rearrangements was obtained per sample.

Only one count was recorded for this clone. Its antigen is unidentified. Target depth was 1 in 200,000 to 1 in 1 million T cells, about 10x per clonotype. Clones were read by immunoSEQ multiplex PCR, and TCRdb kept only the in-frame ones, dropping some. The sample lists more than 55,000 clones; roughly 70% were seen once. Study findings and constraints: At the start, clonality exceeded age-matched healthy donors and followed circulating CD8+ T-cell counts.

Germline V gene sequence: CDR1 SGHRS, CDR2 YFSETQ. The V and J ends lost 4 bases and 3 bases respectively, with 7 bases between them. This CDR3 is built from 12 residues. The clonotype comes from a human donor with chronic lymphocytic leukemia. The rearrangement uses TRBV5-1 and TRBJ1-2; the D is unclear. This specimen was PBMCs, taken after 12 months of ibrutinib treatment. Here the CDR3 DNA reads TGCGCCAGCAGCCCGGGATACTATGGCTACACCTTC. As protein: CASSPGYYGYTF.